The rows below give T cell receptor beta chains drawn from one sample of a study of shared clonotypes between healthy human individuals. Sequencing was performed with immunoSEQ multiplex PCR; in TCRdb, only in-frame clones are kept and a portion is missing. Among 400,000 to 550,000 clones, around 80% were seen once, and the ten largest hold about 12%. The sample comprised PBMCs. Source of these receptors: a woman between 40 and 50 years old in good health. Some clones in this sample may be carry-over from other donors' samples. Both conserved end residues are part of each CDR3. The D gene is left open where the match is weak. Size is stated for part of the rows, as once, few or many counts, or as a class when the clone is expanded.

j_call d_call v_call clone_size cdr3_nt cdr3_aa
TRBJ2-4 TRBD2 TRBV28 NA TGTGCCAGCAGTTTATCGAGGACTAGTCGACAAAACATTCAGTACTTC CASSLSRTSRQNIQYF
TRBJ1-1 NA TRBV18 NA TGTGCCAGCTCACCACCGGTGCAGGACGAAGCTTTCTTT CASSPPVQDEAFF
TRBJ1-1 NA TRBV6-4 NA TGTGCCAGCAGTGAGTTAGGGTGGGGACAGAACACTGAAGCTTTCTTT CASSELGWGQNTEAFF
TRBJ1-5 TRBD1 TRBV2 NA TGTGCCAGCAGCTTGGGACAGGGAAATCAGCCCCAGCATTTT CASSLGQGNQPQHF
TRBJ1-3 NA TRBV28 NA TGTGCCAGCAGGCGATACAAGGAGGCCATCGGAAACACCATATATTTT CASRRYKEAIGNTIYF
TRBJ2-1 NA TRBV4-1 NA TGCGCCAGCAGCCAAGAGATGGCTAGCCCATGGCCCTACAATGAGCAGTTCTTC CASSQEMASPWPYNEQFF
TRBJ2-5 NA TRBV11-1 NA TGTGCCAGCAGCCCCGGAAGGGGGAAAGGGACCCAGTACTTC CASSPGRGKGTQYF
TRBJ2-3 NA TRBV4-2 NA TGTGCCAGCAGCCAAGGAGGGGGAAGCACAGATACGCAGTATTTT CASSQGGGSTDTQYF
TRBJ2-7 TRBD2 TRBV12-5 few TGTGCTAGTGGTTTGGCGGGAGGGTCCGAGCAGTACTTC CASGLAGGSEQYF
TRBJ2-7 NA TRBV5-5 NA TGTGCCAGCAGCATACGGGGTTGGTACGAGCAGTACTTC CASSIRGWYEQYF
TRBJ2-2 TRBD2 TRBV28 NA TGTGCCAGCAGTTTCTATGGACTAGCGGGATCTCACGGGGAGCTGTTTTTT CASSFYGLAGSHGELFF
TRBJ2-4 TRBD2 TRBV4-2 NA TGTGCCAGCAGCCAGGACCTCCTAGCGGGAGAGGTGGTCAAAAACATTCAGTACTTC CASSQDLLAGEVVKNIQYF
TRBJ2-4 TRBD1 TRBV28 few TGTGCCAGCAGTCGACAGGGCGCCAAAAACATTCAGTACTTC CASSRQGAKNIQYF
TRBJ2-7 NA TRBV4-1 NA TGCGCCAGCAGCCAAGATACTGGGCAAAGGAGCGAGCAGTACTTC CASSQDTGQRSEQYF
TRBJ1-1 TRBD1 TRBV28 once TGTGCCAGCAGCTTATATTTAGTTACTCCAGGACAGGACACTGAAGCTTTCTTT CASSLYLVTPGQDTEAFF
TRBJ1-1 NA TRBV10-1 NA TGCGCCAGCAGTGCCTCACCCGGTACTGAAGCTTTCTTT CASSASPGTEAFF